This T cell receptor beta chain comes out of a study of cytomegalovirus exposure and HLA in healthy donors. Study results and caveats: It was confirmed in vitro that a few of the CMV-associated chains were specific for CMV antigens.

Sequenced by immunoSEQ multiplex PCR; TCRdb stores in-frame clones only, minus some. The data contain 120,000 or so clones, more than 75% of them singletons. This CDR3 has 17 residues. Germline CDR1 PRHDT, CDR2 FYEKMQ (reference sequence). V was clipped by 4 bases and J by 2 bases; unmatched bases: 10. Note on this clone: The antigen is unknown.

Specimen: PBMCs. This TCR derives from a woman in her 30s in good health and CMV-seropositive. The chain employs TRBV13 and TRBJ2-7, with TRBD2 identical over 11 bases. The CDR3 loop is CASSSNPGTSGTYEQYF. DNA of the CDR3: TGTGCCAGCAGCTCGAACCCCGGGACTAGCGGCACCTACGAGCAGTACTTC.